This TCR beta chain was observed in a study of siplizumab effects on memory and regulatory T cells. Points from the study as a whole: Whether the proliferating Tregs (from siplizumab cultures) were suppressive was not confirmed. Assignment to unstimulated subsets succeeded for only a minor fraction of the alloreactive clones. Memory cells seemed less diverse than naive T cells, which seemed major alloresponse contributors.

This table comes from immunoSEQ multiplex PCR, and its TCRdb copy is limited to in-frame clones, with some not included. The sample shows 90,000 to 110,000 clones, about 92% of them seen only once. This CDR3 spans 15 amino acids. Unmatched junction bases numbered 9, after V lost 6 bases and J lost 4 bases. Germline assignment: CDR1 KGHSH and CDR2 LQKENI. With regard to this clone: Its target is not known.

This sequence originates from a human donor in good health. The sequenced sample was Tregs sorted from blood. The chain employs TRBV18 and TRBJ1-3; 7 bases are a match to TRBD1. CDR3 DNA sequence: TGTGCCAGCTCGCCGTCACAGGGGTCCGGAAACACCATATATTTT. Its protein product is CASSPSQGSGNTIYF.